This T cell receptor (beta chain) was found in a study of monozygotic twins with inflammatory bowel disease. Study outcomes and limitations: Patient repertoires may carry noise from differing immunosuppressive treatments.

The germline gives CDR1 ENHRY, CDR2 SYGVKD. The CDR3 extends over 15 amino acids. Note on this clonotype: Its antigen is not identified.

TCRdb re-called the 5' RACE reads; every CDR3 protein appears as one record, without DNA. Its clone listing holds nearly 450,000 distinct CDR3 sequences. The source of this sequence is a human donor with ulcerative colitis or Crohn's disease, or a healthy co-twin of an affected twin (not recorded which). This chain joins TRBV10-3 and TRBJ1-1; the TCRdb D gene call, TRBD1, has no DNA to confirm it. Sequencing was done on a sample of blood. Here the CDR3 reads CATFGWAGANTEAFF.